The rows below give T cell receptor beta chains drawn from one sample of a study of cytomegalovirus exposure and HLA in healthy donors. This table comes from immunoSEQ multiplex PCR, and its TCRdb copy is limited to in-frame clones, with some not included. This table holds under 250,000 clones, about 83% found once. The sequencing sample was made of PBMCs. The receptors here all came from a human donor in good health. Each CDR3 is given with its conserved first and last residue. D genes are given only for firm matches. For some rows the clone size is stated as once, few or many, or as a class when expanded; others skip it.

size	D	J	V	DNA	CDR3
NA	TRBD1	TRBJ2-1	TRBV27	TGTGCCAGCAGTTCCAGACAGGGGGCCGATGAGCAGTTCTTC	CASSSRQGADEQFF
once	TRBD2	TRBJ2-5	TRBV15	TGTGCCACCAGCAGAGATACTAGCGGGGGGGTAGAGACCCAGTACTTC	CATSRDTSGGVETQYF
few	TRBD1	TRBJ2-7	TRBV9	TGTGCCAGCAGCGTTCTAGGACAGGGCTACGAGCAGTACTTC	CASSVLGQGYEQYF
NA	NA	TRBJ2-3	TRBV15	TGTGCCACCAGCAGAGATGGGGCGGGACCCACAGATACGCAGTATTTT	CATSRDGAGPTDTQYF
NA	TRBD2	TRBJ2-1	TRBV18	TGTGCCAGCTCACCCCGGGAGGTACGTAGCGGAGCTTACAATGAGCAGTTCTTC	CASSPREVRSGAYNEQFF
few	TRBD2	TRBJ2-1	TRBV28	TGTGCCAGCAGCCCTGGGGGGGGGTATGAGCAGTTCTTC	CASSPGGGYEQFF
few	NA	TRBJ2-6	TRBV19	TGTGCCAGTAGTATAGGAAGGGGCTGGTCCAAAGGTGGGGCCAACGTCCTGACTTTC	CASSIGRGWSKGGANVLTF
few	TRBD1	TRBJ2-7	TRBV13	TGTGCCAGCAGCTTAGGCGTCAGGGGGCATGGCGAGCAGTACTTC	CASSLGVRGHGEQYF
NA	TRBD2	TRBJ2-3	TRBV2	TGTGCCAGCAACCGAGCGGGAGTAATTGAAGATACGCAGTATTTT	CASNRAGVIEDTQYF
NA	TRBD2	TRBJ2-1	TRBV9	TGTGCCAGCAGCGATACCGGGACTAGCGGGAGAAATGAGCAGTTCTTC	CASSDTGTSGRNEQFF
NA	NA	TRBJ2-7	TRBV6-5	TGTGCCAGCAGCCTCGGACAGGGTATTAGGGGGGGGCAGTACTTC	CASSLGQGIRGGQYF
NA	TRBD2	TRBJ2-5	TRBV27	TGTGCCAGCAGTTCCCTCGGACTAGCGGGAGGTGGAGAGACCCAGTACTTC	CASSSLGLAGGGETQYF
NA	TRBD1	TRBJ2-5	TRBV7-7	TGTGCTAGCAGCTTAGGGACAGGGCAAGAGACCCAGTACTTC	CASSLGTGQETQYF
NA	NA	TRBJ2-7	TRBV10-3	TGTGCCATCAAGGGGCCAAACGAGCAGTACTTC	CAIKGPNEQYF
NA	NA	TRBJ1-1	TRBV4-1	TGCGCCAGCAGCTCTAATGCGGGAGCCAACACTGAAGCTTTCTTT	CASSSNAGANTEAFF
NA	TRBD1	TRBJ1-3	TRBV18	TGTGCCAGCTCACCCGCGACAGGGGTTGCCTCTGGAAACACCATATATTTT	CASSPATGVASGNTIYF
NA	TRBD1	TRBJ2-1	TRBV19	TGTGCCAGTAGTAACCGACAGGGGGCTATCTACAATGAGCAGTTCTTC	CASSNRQGAIYNEQFF
NA	TRBD1	TRBJ2-1	TRBV19	TGTGCCAGCCGAGGGGACAGGGGTTACAATGAGCAGTTCTTC	CASRGDRGYNEQFF
once	TRBD2	TRBJ2-7	TRBV29-1	TGCAGCGTTGGAGCCCTAGCGGAGGAGGACGAGCAGTACTTC	CSVGALAEEDEQYF
NA	NA	TRBJ1-1	TRBV25-1	TGTGCCAGCAGTGAAGCGGGGGCGAAGTCTCCTGAAGCTTTCTTT	CASSEAGAKSPEAFF
NA	NA	TRBJ2-7	TRBV5-1	TGCGCCAGCAGCTTGGGAGGGAGATACTACGAGCAGTACTTC	CASSLGGRYYEQYF
NA	NA	TRBJ2-7	TRBV4-2	TGTGCCAGCAGCCAAGATCGTTGGCGGGGTACCTACGAGCAGTACTTC	CASSQDRWRGTYEQYF
NA	TRBD1	TRBJ1-2	TRBV7-9	TGTGCCAGCAGCCCAAATCAACAGGGGACCTATGGCTACACCTTC	CASSPNQQGTYGYTF
once	NA	TRBJ1-1	TRBV9	TGTGCCAGCAGCGCGGGATCGCAATACACTGAAGCTTTCTTT	CASSAGSQYTEAFF
once	TRBD2	TRBJ2-7	TRBV15	TGTGCCACCAGCCCACTAGCGGGAGGGCCATACGAGCAGTACTTC	CATSPLAGGPYEQYF
NA	TRBD1	TRBJ1-5	TRBV7-9	TGTGCCGGCGGGGTCGTTGACAGGGGCGACAATCAGCCCCAGCATTTT	CAGGVVDRGDNQPQHF
NA	NA	TRBJ1-1	TRBV7-8	TGTGCCAGCAGCTTAGGTCTAGGAGTGAACACTGAAGCTTTCTTT	CASSLGLGVNTEAFF
NA	TRBD1	TRBJ2-2	TRBV27	TGTGCCAGCAGTAGACAGGGAATAACCTTGAGAACCGGGGAGCTGTTTTTT	CASSRQGITLRTGELFF
NA	NA	TRBJ1-1	TRBV7-9	TGTGCCAGCAGCCCCGACAGAAACAGTATGAACACTGAAGCTTTCTTT	CASSPDRNSMNTEAFF
few	TRBD2	TRBJ2-1	TRBV18	TGTGCCAGCTCACCGCCTAGCGGGACCTACAATGAGCAGTTCTTC	CASSPPSGTYNEQFF
NA	TRBD1	TRBJ1-2	TRBV29-1	TGCAGCGTTGGCACAGGGGCCGTCGATGGCTACACCTTC	CSVGTGAVDGYTF
once	NA	TRBJ2-1	TRBV9	TGTGCCAGCAGCGTAGTAGGGGAGGACGCCTACAATGAGCAGTTCTTC	CASSVVGEDAYNEQFF
NA	NA	TRBJ2-7	TRBV7-9	TGTGCCAGCAGCTCAGGCCTAGAGCAGTACTTC	CASSSGLEQYF
NA	TRBD2	TRBJ2-7	TRBV4-2	TGTGCCAGCAGCCAACAAGGGACTAGCGGGAGGATGAACGAGCAGTACTTC	CASSQQGTSGRMNEQYF
NA	NA	TRBJ2-3	TRBV2	TGTGCCAGTAATACAGGAACTAGCACAGATACGCAGTATTTT	CASNTGTSTDTQYF
NA	NA	TRBJ2-7	TRBV6-5	TGTGCCAGCAGTGAACCGAGTTCCTACGAGCAGTACTTC	CASSEPSSYEQYF
NA	TRBD1	TRBJ1-1	TRBV5-1	TGCGCCAGCAGCTTCTCAGGGGGCGGTAACACTGAAGCTTTCTTT	CASSFSGGGNTEAFF
NA	NA	TRBJ2-7	TRBV27	TGTGCCAGCATGGGGCTCTACGAGCAGTACTTC	CASMGLYEQYF
NA	TRBD1	TRBJ2-7	TRBV19	TGTGCCAGTAGTATTATCGGGACAGCCTACGAGCAGTACTTC	CASSIIGTAYEQYF
NA	TRBD2	TRBJ2-7	TRBV6-5	TGTGCCAGCAGCAGAATAGCGGGACGAACCTACGAGCAGTACTTC	CASSRIAGRTYEQYF
NA	TRBD2	TRBJ2-1	TRBV2	TGTGCCAGCAGCGCCCTAGCGGGCGACTACAATGAGCAGTTCTTC	CASSALAGDYNEQFF
NA	TRBD1	TRBJ1-5	TRBV5-4	TGTGCCAGCAGCGCGACAGGGGCCGGCCAGCCCCAGCATTTT	CASSATGAGQPQHF
NA	TRBD2	TRBJ2-5	TRBV4-1	TGCGCCAGCAGCCAAGGACTAGCGGGATCGGGGGAGACCCAGTACTTC	CASSQGLAGSGETQYF
NA	TRBD1	TRBJ1-6	TRBV5-1	TGCGCCAGCAGCTTGGGGGGGACAGCATATAATTCACCCCTCCACTTT	CASSLGGTAYNSPLHF